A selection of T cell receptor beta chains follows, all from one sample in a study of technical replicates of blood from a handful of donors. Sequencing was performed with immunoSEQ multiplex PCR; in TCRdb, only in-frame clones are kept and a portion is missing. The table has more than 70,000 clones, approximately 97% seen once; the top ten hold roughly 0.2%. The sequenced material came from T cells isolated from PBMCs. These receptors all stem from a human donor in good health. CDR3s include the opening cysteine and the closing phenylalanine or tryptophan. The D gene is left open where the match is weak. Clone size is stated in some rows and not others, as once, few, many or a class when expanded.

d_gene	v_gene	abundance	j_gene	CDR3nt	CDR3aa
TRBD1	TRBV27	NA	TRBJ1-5	TGTGCCAGCAGTCCCCGGGACAGGGGAAATCAGCCCCAGCATTTT	CASSPRDRGNQPQHF
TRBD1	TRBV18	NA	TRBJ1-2	TGTGCCAGCTCACCAGGGACAGGGGGTGGTAGCTATGGCTACACCTTC	CASSPGTGGGSYGYTF
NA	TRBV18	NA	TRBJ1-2	TGTGCCAGCTCACCAGAGGGAGACAAGGGCTATGGCTACACCTTC	CASSPEGDKGYGYTF
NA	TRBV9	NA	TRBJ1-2	TGTGCCAGCAGCGCGGGAATCTATGGCTACACCTTC	CASSAGIYGYTF
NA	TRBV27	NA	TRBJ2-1	TGTGCCAGCAGTCTCGCCAGTCCAACCAGCTACAATGAGCAGTTCTTC	CASSLASPTSYNEQFF
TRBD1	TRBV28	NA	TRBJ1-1	TGTGCCAGCAGTTTTCAGGGGGCACCCCCAGGATGGAGCACTGAAGCTTTCTTT	CASSFQGAPPGWSTEAFF
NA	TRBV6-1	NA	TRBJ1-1	TGTGCCAGCCGGCAGAGGGGAGGGAACACTGAAGCTTTCTTT	CASRQRGGNTEAFF
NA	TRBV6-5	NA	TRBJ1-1	TGTGCCAGCAGTTACTTTGGACAAAGGATGAACACTGAAGCTTTCTTT	CASSYFGQRMNTEAFF
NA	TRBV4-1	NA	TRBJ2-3	TGCGCCAGCAGCCAATTCGGGGGGCCGATCTTAACAGATACGCAGTATTTT	CASSQFGGPILTDTQYF
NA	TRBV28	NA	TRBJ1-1	TGTGCCAGCATCAAGACCCGGCAGGCGAACACTGAAGCTTTCTTT	CASIKTRQANTEAFF
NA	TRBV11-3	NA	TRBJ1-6	TGTGCCAGCGGAATAGGGGGTCCGTACAATTCACCCCTCCACTTT	CASGIGGPYNSPLHF
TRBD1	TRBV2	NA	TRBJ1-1	TGTGCCACCCGATTTACAGGGGAAGGAACTGAAGCTTTCTTT	CATRFTGEGTEAFF
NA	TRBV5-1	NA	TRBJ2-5	TGCGCCAGCAGCCCATTGTACCAAGAGACCCAGTACTTC	CASSPLYQETQYF
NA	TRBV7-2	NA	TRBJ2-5	TGTGCCAGCAGCTACCCGGGACATGGAGAGACCCAGTACTTC	CASSYPGHGETQYF
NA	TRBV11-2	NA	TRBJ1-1	TGTGCCAGCAGCTTAGACATTGATTGGCAGAACACTGAAGCTTTCTTT	CASSLDIDWQNTEAFF
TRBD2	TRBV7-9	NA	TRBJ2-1	TGTGCCAGCAGGGGAAAATCCAACCGGCTAGCGGGAGACAATGAGCAGTTCTTC	CASRGKSNRLAGDNEQFF
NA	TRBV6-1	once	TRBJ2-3	TGTGCCAGCAGACTAGAACAGGGAGCGTCAGATACGCAGTATTTT	CASRLEQGASDTQYF
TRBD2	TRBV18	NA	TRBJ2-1	TGTGCCAGCTCACCGCGGGAGCGGGATGAGCAGTTCTTC	CASSPRERDEQFF
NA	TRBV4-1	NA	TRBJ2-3	TGCGCCAGCAGCCAAGAGGCGTACAGGGGCACAGATACGCAGTATTTT	CASSQEAYRGTDTQYF
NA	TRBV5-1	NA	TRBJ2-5	TGCGCCAGCAGCTCAGGGTTTCAAGAGACCCAGTACTTC	CASSSGFQETQYF
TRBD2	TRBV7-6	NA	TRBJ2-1	TGTGCCAGCAGCTTAGGGACTAGCGGGTCCTACAATGAGCAGTTCTTC	CASSLGTSGSYNEQFF
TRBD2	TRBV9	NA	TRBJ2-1	TGTGCCAGCAGCGTAGGGCTAGCGGGACTTCCTAGCAATGAGCAGTTCTTC	CASSVGLAGLPSNEQFF
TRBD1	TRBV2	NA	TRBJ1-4	TGTGCCAGCAGTTCCGGGACAGGGAATGAAAAACTGTTTTTT	CASSSGTGNEKLFF
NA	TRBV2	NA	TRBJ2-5	TGTGCCAGCAGTGAAACACTGAGAACTAGAACGGAGACCCAGTACTTC	CASSETLRTRTETQYF
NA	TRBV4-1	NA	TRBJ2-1	TGCGCCAGCAGCCAAGAAACTCACCCCGGCGGTGAGCAGTTCTTC	CASSQETHPGGEQFF
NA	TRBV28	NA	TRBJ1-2	TGTGCCAGCAGTTTGGCAGGGTCTTTTTATGGCTACACCTTC	CASSLAGSFYGYTF
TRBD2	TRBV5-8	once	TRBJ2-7	TGTGCCAGCAGCTTGGCCGGGCTAGCGGCCTACGAGCAGTACTTC	CASSLAGLAAYEQYF
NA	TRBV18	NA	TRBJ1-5	TGTGCCAGCTCACCATCGCAGGGGTCGCCAGGGCAGCCCCAGCATTTT	CASSPSQGSPGQPQHF
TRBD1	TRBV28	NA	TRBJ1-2	TGTGCCAGCAGTTTATTCGCAGGGGGGGACAGGGCCGGTAACTATGGCTACACCTTC	CASSLFAGGDRAGNYGYTF
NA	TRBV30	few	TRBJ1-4	TGTGCCTGTAATTTTAATGAAAAACTGTTTTTT	CACNFNEKLFF
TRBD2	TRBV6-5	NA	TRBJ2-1	TGTGCCAGCAGTTACGGCGGGAGCTCCTACAATGAGCAGTTCTTC	CASSYGGSSYNEQFF
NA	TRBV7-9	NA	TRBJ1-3	TGTGCCAGCACAGGGTTTTCAAACACCATATATTTT	CASTGFSNTIYF
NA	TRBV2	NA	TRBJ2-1	TGTGCCAGCAGTGGAGAAAGCGCTGGGAGATTATTCAATGAGCAGTTCTTC	CASSGESAGRLFNEQFF
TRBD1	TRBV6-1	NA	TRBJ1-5	TGTGCCAGCAGTGAAGTAATTACAGGGGGCCGCAATCAGCCCCAGCATTTT	CASSEVITGGRNQPQHF
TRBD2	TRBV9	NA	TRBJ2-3	TGTGCCAGCAGCGTAGTAGCGAGCGGGAGGTCTAATACGCAGTATTTT	CASSVVASGRSNTQYF
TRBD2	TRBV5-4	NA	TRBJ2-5	TGTGCCAGCAGCTTGGCCTCGGGACTAGCGGGGAAGACCCAGTACTTC	CASSLASGLAGKTQYF
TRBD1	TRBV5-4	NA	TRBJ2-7	TGTGCCAGCAGTTCCGGGACAGGCGCCTACGAGCAGTACTTC	CASSSGTGAYEQYF
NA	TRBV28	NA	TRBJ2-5	TGTGCCAGCACCAGTCGACTTCTGAGTCAAGAGACCCAGTACTTC	CASTSRLLSQETQYF
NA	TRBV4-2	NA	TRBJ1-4	TGTGCCAGCAGCCAAGATGGTCGAGGGCGACCAACTAATGAAAAACTGTTTTTT	CASSQDGRGRPTNEKLFF
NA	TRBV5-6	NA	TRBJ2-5	TGTGCCAGCAGCCCGGTTGGGGGGGAGACCCAGTACTTC	CASSPVGGETQYF
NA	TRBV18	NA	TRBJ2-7	TGTGCCAGCTCATCCGGCTCCTACGAGCAGTACTTC	CASSSGSYEQYF
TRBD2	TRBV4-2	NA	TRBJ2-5	TGTGCCAGCAGCGCTATAGCGGGAGGGCCTTCCGAAGAGACCCAGTACTTC	CASSAIAGGPSEETQYF
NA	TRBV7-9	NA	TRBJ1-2	TGTGCCAGCAGCCGGGAGGAAGGCTACACCTTC	CASSREEGYTF
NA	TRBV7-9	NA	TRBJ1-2	TGTGCCAGCAGCTTAACGCCAGGGAACTATGGCTACACCTTC	CASSLTPGNYGYTF
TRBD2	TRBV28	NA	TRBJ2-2	TGTGCCAGCAGTTTAGGTGGCGGACTAGCGGGAGGGCCTAGTAGCGGGGAGCTGTTTTTT	CASSLGGGLAGGPSSGELFF